The TCR beta chain described here comes from a study of blood T cells in healthy people across ages. Study observations and caveats: Strong correlation linked observed beta diversity and percent naive T cells.

For the second PCR, which ran for 7 to 11 cycles, a sample-barcoded 5' primer and a J-beta primer mix were used. A single record per CDR3 protein comes from TCRdb applying MiXCR to the 5' RACE reads. The data show about 1.4 million distinct CDR3 sequences, with approximately 59% seen just once and about 6.3% held by the top ten. The germline V gene has CDR1 MNHEY and CDR2 SMNVEV (reference sequence). V lost 5 bases and J lost 1, with 17 bases in between. The CDR3 totals 16 residues. On this clonotype: Its antigen is currently unknown.

Sample: blood. The gene calls are TRBV27 and TRBJ1-1; a possible D gene is TRBD1 (6 bases). The TCR originated in a man in his late teens or twenties in good health. The CDR3 DNA sequence: TGTGCCAGCAGTCTCCTCTCCGGGGGCGGGAACACTGAAGCTTTCTTT. Amino acids: CASSLLSGGGNTEAFF.